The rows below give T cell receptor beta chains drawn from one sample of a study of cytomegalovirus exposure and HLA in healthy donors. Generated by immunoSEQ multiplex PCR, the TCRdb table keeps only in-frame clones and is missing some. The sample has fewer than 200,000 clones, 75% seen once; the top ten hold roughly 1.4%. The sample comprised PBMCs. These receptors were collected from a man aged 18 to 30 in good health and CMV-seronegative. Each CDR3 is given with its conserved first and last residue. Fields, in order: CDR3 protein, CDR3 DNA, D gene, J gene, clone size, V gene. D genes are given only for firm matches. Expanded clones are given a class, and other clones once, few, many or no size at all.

CASSTQGVGVQFF TGTGCCAGTAGTACCCAGGGGGTTGGGGTGCAGTTCTTC TRBD1 TRBJ2-1 - TRBV19
CASSPFSGSGYNEQFF TGTGCCAGCAGCCCCTTTAGCGGGAGCGGGTACAATGAGCAGTTCTTC TRBD2 TRBJ2-1 - TRBV6-4
CASTPGTSVEGDTQYF TGTGCCAGCACCCCGGGGACTAGCGTAGAGGGAGATACGCAGTATTTT TRBD2 TRBJ2-3 - TRBV6-6
CASSEPLADNYGYTF TGTGCCAGCAGCGAGCCCCTAGCGGACAACTATGGCTACACCTTC - TRBJ1-2 - TRBV9
CASSPGTGPPYEQYF TGTGCCAGTAGCCCTGGGACAGGCCCCCCCTACGAGCAGTACTTC TRBD1 TRBJ2-7 - TRBV19
CASSPLLGRASEQFF TGTGCCAGCAGTCCCTTGCTGGGCAGGGCGAGTGAGCAGTTCTTC - TRBJ2-1 - TRBV27
CASSYRAGGLNTEAFF TGTGCCAGCAGTTACCGGGCGGGAGGCCTGAACACTGAAGCTTTCTTT - TRBJ1-1 - TRBV6-5
CASSSAIVTGSYEQYF TGTGCCAGCAGTTCCGCCATTGTGACAGGGAGCTACGAGCAGTACTTC TRBD1 TRBJ2-7 - TRBV6-6
CASSPTGPDTIYF TGCGCCAGCAGCCCAACAGGGCCGGACACCATATATTTT - TRBJ1-3 - TRBV5-1
CAWARGWDQETQYF TGTGCCTGGGCTCGGGGGTGGGACCAAGAGACCCAGTACTTC - TRBJ2-5 once TRBV30
CASSLVSGDHEQYF TGTGCCAGCAGTTTGGTTTCGGGAGACCACGAGCAGTACTTC - TRBJ2-7 - TRBV27
CASSGSLRETQYF TGTGCCAGCAGTGGTAGTCTCCGAGAGACCCAGTACTTC - TRBJ2-5 - TRBV2
CASSYSGSGAYEQYF TGTGCCAGCAGTTACTCCGGGTCCGGGGCCTACGAGCAGTACTTC - TRBJ2-7 - TRBV6-5
CASSLVSRGTSTDTQYF TGTGCCAGCAGCTTAGTTTCTAGGGGAACTAGCACAGATACGCAGTATTTT - TRBJ2-3 - TRBV7-9
CASSAGEGSDTQYF TGTGCCAGCAGCGCGGGAGAGGGGTCAGATACGCAGTATTTT TRBD2 TRBJ2-3 - TRBV6-4
CASSQERTGGYEQYF TGCGCCAGCAGCCAAGAGAGGACAGGGGGCTACGAGCAGTACTTC TRBD1 TRBJ2-7 medium-sized TRBV4-3
CASSSTSGPADEQFF TGTGCCAGCAGCTCCACTAGCGGCCCGGCCGATGAGCAGTTCTTC TRBD2 TRBJ2-1 - TRBV7-8
CASSPKDSWRGETQYF TGTGCCAGCAGCCCCAAGGACTCTTGGCGGGGAGAGACCCAGTACTTC - TRBJ2-5 - TRBV5-6
CASTPDSFNEKLFF TGTGCCAGTACCCCGGACAGTTTTAATGAAAAACTGTTTTTT - TRBJ1-4 - TRBV19
CASSYARGSKNIQYF TGTGCCAGCAGTTATGCCAGGGGCTCCAAAAACATTCAGTACTTC - TRBJ2-4 - TRBV27
CASSLAGRQRDNTDTQYF TGTGCCAGCAGCTTAGCGGGCAGGCAGCGGGACAATACAGATACGCAGTATTTT - TRBJ2-3 - TRBV7-2
CSAAAGGAFF TGCAGTGCTGCGGCCGGGGGAGCTTTCTTT - TRBJ1-1 once TRBV20-1
CASSQGPGPQHF TGTGCCAGCAGCCAGGGGCCTGGGCCCCAGCATTTT - TRBJ1-5 - TRBV14
CASSLGGLTYEQYF TGTGCCAGCAGCTTAGGCGGTTTGACCTACGAGCAGTACTTC - TRBJ2-7 - TRBV5-6
CASSSDRVPSGNTIYF TGTGCCAGCAGTTCTGACAGGGTGCCATCTGGAAACACCATATATTTT TRBD1 TRBJ1-3 few TRBV28